The rows below give T cell receptor beta chains drawn from one sample of a study of cytomegalovirus exposure and HLA in healthy donors. The table came from immunoSEQ multiplex PCR; TCRdb's copy has only in-frame clones and leaves some out. Here the sample spans 75,000 to 90,000 clones, 9.5% to 13% being singletons. The sample was PBMCs. These TCRs come from a man aged 60-69 years in good health and CMV-seropositive. The CDR3 runs from the conserved cysteine through the conserved F or W. The D gene is left open where the match is weak. Clone size is not always given. Where it is, it says once, few, many or a class for expanded clones.

j_call,clone_size,v_call,d_call,cdr3_nt,cdr3_aa
TRBJ1-1,.,TRBV6-4,TRBD1,TGTGCCAGCAGTGAGAACAGGGGGACTGAAGCTTTCTTT,CASSENRGTEAFF
TRBJ1-4,few,TRBV15,.,TGTGCCACCAATAAAGCGCCTGGGGCGAATGAAAAACTGTTTTTT,CATNKAPGANEKLFF
TRBJ1-3,.,TRBV11-2,.,TGTGCCAGCAGCTTAAGAGACACCATATATTTT,CASSLRDTIYF
TRBJ2-7,few,TRBV29-1,TRBD1,TGCAGCGTCGCCCGGACAGGGGGCCGGGAGCAGTACTTC,CSVARTGGREQYF
TRBJ2-3,.,TRBV28,TRBD1,TGTGCCAGCAGTTTTTCGACAGGGGGCGAAGCTAGCACAGATACGCAGTATTTT,CASSFSTGGEASTDTQYF
TRBJ1-5,few,TRBV4-1,.,TGCGCCAGCAGCCAAGAGGGTTTATGGGGCCTTAGCAATCAGCCCCAGCATTTT,CASSQEGLWGLSNQPQHF
TRBJ2-2,.,TRBV28,TRBD2,TGTGCCAGCAGTTTTTGGCGGGAGCCGTGGGACACCGGGGAGCTGTTTTTT,CASSFWREPWDTGELFF
TRBJ2-3,.,TRBV10-3,TRBD2,TGTGCCATCAGACCCGGACTAGCGGGGGCGACCACAGATACGCAGTATTTT,CAIRPGLAGATTDTQYF
TRBJ1-1,few,TRBV28,.,TGTGCCAGCAGTGCCGGTCAGGGGCTGCGATTCCAAATGAACACTGAAGCTTTCTTT,CASSAGQGLRFQMNTEAFF
TRBJ2-7,.,TRBV18,TRBD2,TGTGCCAGCTCACCAAAGTCACTAGCGGGAGGGTACTACGAGCAGTACTTC,CASSPKSLAGGYYEQYF
TRBJ1-1,.,TRBV7-9,.,TGTGCCAGCAGCTTTGGGGCGAACACTGAAGCTTTCTTT,CASSFGANTEAFF
TRBJ2-1,few,TRBV5-1,TRBD1,TGCGCCAGCAGCCCGGGACAGGGGGGCTACAATGAGCAGTTCTTC,CASSPGQGGYNEQFF
TRBJ1-1,few,TRBV30,.,TGTGCCTTGCTGATGGGGGGCGGGGGAGCTTTCTTT,CALLMGGGGAFF
TRBJ2-7,.,TRBV9,TRBD2,TGTGCCAGCAGCGTCGGACTAGCGCATTTTCAAGGGAGCTCCTACGAGCAGTACTTC,CASSVGLAHFQGSSYEQYF
TRBJ2-3,.,TRBV6-5,TRBD2,TGTGCCAGCAGTTACCCTATCCCGGGAGGTACGCAGTATTTT,CASSYPIPGGTQYF
TRBJ2-7,few,TRBV27,TRBD1,TGTGCCAGCACCACGGAAGGGACAGTGCGAGCCTACGAGCAGTACTTC,CASTTEGTVRAYEQYF
TRBJ1-5,.,TRBV18,TRBD1,TGTGCCAGCTCACCACCGTCAGGACAGGGCAATCAGCCCCAGCATTTT,CASSPPSGQGNQPQHF
TRBJ1-2,.,TRBV18,.,TGTGCCAGCTCACCACCGGCCGGGCAGGGGAAAGGCTACACCTTC,CASSPPAGQGKGYTF
TRBJ2-1,.,TRBV15,TRBD2,TGTGCCACCAGCATATGGGGGACTAGCGGGGGTGATGAGCAGTTCTTC,CATSIWGTSGGDEQFF
TRBJ2-3,.,TRBV12-5,.,TGTGCTAGTGGGTCTAGCGGCACAGATACGCAGTATTTT,CASGSSGTDTQYF
TRBJ1-1,.,TRBV7-2,TRBD1,TGTGCCAGCAGCTTTTGGACAGGGGGCTTCACTGAAGCTTTCTTT,CASSFWTGGFTEAFF
TRBJ2-5,.,TRBV5-1,.,TGCGCCAGCAGGCTAAACCGGGGCCAAGAGACCCAGTACTTC,CASRLNRGQETQYF
TRBJ2-3,few,TRBV11-2,.,TGTGCCAGCAGCTCGCGGTTCACAGATACGCAGTATTTT,CASSSRFTDTQYF
TRBJ2-1,few,TRBV5-1,TRBD2,TGCGCCAGCAGCGAGGGACTAGCGGGAGTCGATGAGCAGTTCTTC,CASSEGLAGVDEQFF
TRBJ1-1,few,TRBV28,.,TGTGCCAGCAATTCCAGGTTCATGAACACTGAAGCTTTCTTT,CASNSRFMNTEAFF
TRBJ1-4,.,TRBV7-8,TRBD1,TGTGCCAGCAGCTTAAACAGGGGAGCAACTAATGAAAAACTGTTTTTT,CASSLNRGATNEKLFF
TRBJ1-5,.,TRBV19,.,TGTGCCAGTAGTATTGGACAGTCATTCAATCAGCCCCAGCATTTT,CASSIGQSFNQPQHF
TRBJ2-3,few,TRBV6-5,TRBD1,TGTGCCAGCAGGGGACAGGGTTTGTCAGATACGCAGTATTTT,CASRGQGLSDTQYF
TRBJ1-2,.,TRBV4-2,.,TGTGCCAGCAGCCAGGACCAAAACGGGGGGGGCCCTAACTATGGCTACACCTTC,CASSQDQNGGGPNYGYTF
TRBJ2-7,few,TRBV19,TRBD2,TGTGCCAGTAGTCCCGGGACTAGCGGGAGGGGGAGCGAGCAGTACTTC,CASSPGTSGRGSEQYF
TRBJ1-4,.,TRBV11-1,.,TGTGCTAGCAGCTTAGGAGGGACTTTTAATGAAAAACTGTTTTTT,CASSLGGTFNEKLFF
TRBJ1-1,few,TRBV7-2,TRBD1,TGTGCCAGCAGCACTGGACAGGGTTGGACTGAAGCTTTCTTT,CASSTGQGWTEAFF
TRBJ1-1,few,TRBV18,TRBD1,TGTGCCAGCTCACCGACAGGGCCGGGTGAAGCTTTCTTT,CASSPTGPGEAFF
TRBJ2-7,few,TRBV20-1,.,TGCAGTGAGAGTACAGGGACCGAGCAGTACTTC,CSESTGTEQYF
TRBJ1-4,.,TRBV25-1,.,TGTGCCAGCCTAGGATACGAAAAACTGTTTTTT,CASLGYEKLFF
TRBJ2-1,few,TRBV5-1,.,TGCGCCAGCAGTCCTCTCGACAACTACAATGAGCAGTTCTTC,CASSPLDNYNEQFF
TRBJ2-7,few,TRBV30,.,TGTGCCTGGAGTCCGGGATACATTGGGTACGAGCAGTACTTC,CAWSPGYIGYEQYF
TRBJ1-1,.,TRBV5-6,.,TGTGCCAGCAGCTTGGACAGGAAGAACACTGAAGCTTTCTTT,CASSLDRKNTEAFF
TRBJ2-3,few,TRBV5-1,.,TGCGCCAGCAGCACAACCGCAGATACGCAGTATTTT,CASSTTADTQYF
TRBJ1-6,.,TRBV10-2,.,TGCGCCAGCAGTGAGTTTCGGAGGGATAATTCACCCCTCCACTTT,CASSEFRRDNSPLHF
TRBJ2-3,few,TRBV30,TRBD2,TGTGCCTGTCTGCCAGCGGGAGGCACAGATACGCAGTATTTT,CACLPAGGTDTQYF